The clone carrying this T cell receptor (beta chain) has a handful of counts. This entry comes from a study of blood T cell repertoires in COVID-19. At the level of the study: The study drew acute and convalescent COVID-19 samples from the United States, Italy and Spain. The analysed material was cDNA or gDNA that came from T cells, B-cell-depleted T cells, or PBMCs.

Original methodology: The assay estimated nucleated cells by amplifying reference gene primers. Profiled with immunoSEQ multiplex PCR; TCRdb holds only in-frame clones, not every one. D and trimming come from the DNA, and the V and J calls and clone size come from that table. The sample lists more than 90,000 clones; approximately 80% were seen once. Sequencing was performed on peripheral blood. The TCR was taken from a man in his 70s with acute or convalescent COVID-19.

The CDR3 loop is CASSKGQALNSPLHF. CDR3 nucleotides: TGTGCCAGCAGTAAGGGACAGGCCCTTAATTCACCCCTCCACTTT. This chain joins TRBV27 and TRBJ1-6; 8 nucleotides match TRBD1. V lost 5 bases to trimming and J lost 6 bases; unmatched junction nucleotides: 6. Germline values: CDR1 MNHEY, CDR2 SMNVEV (reference sequence). The CDR3 spans 15 residues.